What follows are 18 T cell receptor beta chains derived from one specimen sequenced in a study of CD8+ T cells in alopecia areata. Investigators isolated RNA and reverse transcribed it into cDNA to act as the sequencing template. Profiling relied on immunoSEQ multiplex PCR, and the TCRdb table lists in-frame clones only, not all of them. The data hold under 250,000 clones, with about 60% observed a single time. The specimen was CD4+ T cells sorted from blood, collected at week 0. These receptors were collected from a human donor with alopecia areata.

V gene TRBV6-5 combines with J gene TRBJ1-5; tentatively, D is TRBD1 (5 bases). V dropped 5 bases and J dropped 9 bases, with 14 bases sitting between them. This CDR3 has 13 residues. The germline CDR1 and CDR2 sequences are MNHEY and SVGAGI. Written as DNA, the CDR3 is TGTGCCAGCAGTCGGGACGGCTTGAGGCCCCAGCATTTT. This translates into CASSRDGLRPQHF.

The rearrangement joins TRBV29-1 to TRBJ2-4, with 12 bases that match TRBD2. The CDR3 consists of 15 residues. Germline V lookup: CDR1 SQVTM, CDR2 ANQGSEA. Trimming took 4 bases from V and 9 from J; bases not matched to a gene: 10. The CDR3 region has the DNA TGCAGCGTTGGGACTAGCGGGGTAAAAGGAAGCATTCAGTACTTC. It translates to CSVGTSGVKGSIQYF.

This clone came up once. The rearrangement joins TRBV30 to TRBJ1-2; D may be TRBD1 (5 bases). This CDR3 contains 15 residues. CDR1 is GTSNPN and CDR2 is SVGIG in the germline V gene (reference sequence). V was trimmed by 2 bases and J by 5 bases, leaving 18 bases between them. CDR3 residues: CAWSRDSVGGYGYTF. CDR3 DNA sequence: TGTGCCTGGAGTCGTGACAGTGTCGGGGGTTATGGCTACACCTTC.

V and J are TRBV6-5 and TRBJ1-2; D gene unclear. The V end lost 5 bases, the J end lost 7 bases, and 20 bases lay between the germline ends. The CDR3 runs 15 residues. CDR1 is MNHEY, CDR2 SVGAGI, per germline. CDR3 protein: CASSPPRHSISGYTF. The CDR3 DNA is TGTGCCAGCAGTCCACCCAGACACTCGATAAGTGGCTACACCTTC.

The gene calls are TRBV10-3 and TRBJ2-7, with 8 bases fitting TRBD2. This CDR3 spans 13 amino acids. Germline V gene lookup returns CDR1 ENHRY and CDR2 SYGVKD. V lost 5 bases to trimming and J lost 6 bases; unmatched junction nucleotides: 6. This CDR3 is CAISSSGGGEQYF. As DNA, the CDR3 is TGTGCCATCAGTTCCAGCGGGGGTGGCGAGCAGTACTTC.

The chain links TRBV4-2 to TRBJ2-2; 11 bases align to TRBD2. Germline V gene sequence: CDR1 LGHNA, CDR2 YNFKEQ. Unmatched junction bases numbered 8, after V lost 1 base and J lost 4 bases. This CDR3 has 18 residues. CDR3 sequence: CASSQGLGTSGSTGELFF. The CDR3 DNA sequence: TGTGCCAGCAGCCAAGGACTCGGGACTAGCGGATCCACCGGGGAGCTGTTTTTT.

The chain couples TRBV7-9 to TRBJ2-4; unclear D gene. The CDR3 runs to 13 residues. Trimming pared 5 bases from V and 8 bases from J, leaving 13 bases between. Germline CDR1 is SEHNR and CDR2 is FQNEAQ (reference sequence). CDR3 protein: CASSLRLRDIQYF. Here the CDR3 DNA reads TGTGCCAGCAGCCTCCGATTACGGGACATTCAGTACTTC.

The chain couples TRBV9 to TRBJ1-2, with D possibly TRBD1 on 5 matching bases. V lost 0 bases to trimming and J lost 2 bases, with 11 bases between them. Germline V gene lookup returns CDR1 SGDLS and CDR2 YYNGEE. The CDR3 runs 15 residues. The CDR3, as DNA: TGTGCCAGCAGCGTAGCCGGAGGGACCAACTATGGCTACACCTTC. Protein sequence: CASSVAGGTNYGYTF.

This chain's CDR3 is CASSPVRQGPNGYTF. Written as DNA, the CDR3 is TGTGCCAGCAGCCCAGTTCGGCAGGGGCCTAATGGCTACACCTTC. The gene calls are TRBV28 and TRBJ1-2; D possibly corresponds to TRBD1 (6 bases). Germline-derived CDR1 and CDR2 are MDHEN and SYDVKM. CDR3 length equals 15 residues. Trimming removed 6 bases from V and 6 bases from J, with 20 bases in between.

The rearrangement links TRBV18 to TRBJ2-7; no definite D call. Germline loops: CDR1 KGHSH, CDR2 LQKENI. The V and J ends lost 1 base and 3 bases respectively, with 7 bases between them. The CDR3 runs 13 residues. The CDR3 loop is CASSPHADYEQYF. CDR3 DNA sequence: TGTGCCAGCTCACCACATGCAGACTACGAGCAGTACTTC.

The chain employs TRBV6-5 and TRBJ2-7, with 7 nucleotides matching TRBD2. Looked up from germline, CDR1 is MNHEY and CDR2 is SVGAGI. The CDR3 totals 16 residues. The trim removed 1 base at V and 2 bases at J, leaving 8 bases unmatched. CDR3 DNA sequence: TGTGCCAGCAGTTACTTCCCCGGGACTAACACCTACGAGCAGTACTTC. Its translation: CASSYFPGTNTYEQYF.

The sample holds a few counts of this clone. The V call is TRBV5-6, the J call TRBJ2-7; 9 bases agree with TRBD1. The CDR3 is made up of 15 amino acids. From germline, CDR1 is SGHDT and CDR2 YYEEEE. The V and J ends lost 4 bases and 1 base, in that order; junction bases with no gene match: 6. CDR3 sequence reads: CASSPTGGASYEQYF. CDR3 coding DNA: TGTGCCAGCAGCCCCACAGGGGGCGCTTCCTACGAGCAGTACTTC.

V gene TRBV30 combines with J gene TRBJ1-2, with D possibly TRBD1 on 6 matching bases. The CDR3 spans 14 residues. Trimming pared 0 bases from V and 2 bases from J, leaving 10 bases between. Germline assignment: CDR1 GTSNPN and CDR2 SVGIG (reference sequence). CDR3: CAWSVPGANYGYTF. CDR3 in DNA: TGTGCCTGGAGTGTACCAGGGGCGAACTATGGCTACACCTTC.

The rearrangement joins TRBV4-1 to TRBJ2-3, with 7 positions matching TRBD2. Germline values: CDR1 MGHRA, CDR2 YSYEKL. V dropped 6 bases and J dropped 2; count of bases not matched to a gene: 14. The CDR3 has 17 residues. The CDR3 loop reads CASSPLKAGISTDTQYF. The CDR3 DNA is TGCGCCAGCAGTCCACTGAAAGCGGGAATATCCACAGATACGCAGTATTTT.

The V and J genes are TRBV29-1 and TRBJ1-4; D is possibly TRBD1 (5 bases). This CDR3 spans 13 amino acids. The germline gives CDR1 SQVTM, CDR2 ANQGSEA. With 7 bases removed from V and 0 bases from J, the gap between germline ends came to 9 bases. The CDR3 coding sequence is TGCAGCGCCCAGGGAGCAACTAATGAAAAACTGTTTTTT. Its protein product is CSAQGATNEKLFF.

The rearrangement links TRBV2 to TRBJ2-5, with 8 bases lining up with TRBD1. In germline, CDR1 is SNHLY, CDR2 FYNNEI. J lost 5 bases, V lost 7 bases, and 12 bases had no gene match. The CDR3 spans 15 residues. The CDR3 DNA follows: TGTGCCAGCACCCGACAGGGGTCACGTCCGGAGACCCAGTACTTC. It codes for CASTRQGSRPETQYF.

This clone has just a few counts. For the CDR3, the DNA is TGCAGCGTTGAAGAACCCCGGGGGGGCTCCTACAATGAGCAGTTCTTC. Translated, it gives CSVEEPRGGSYNEQFF. The genes are TRBV29-1 and TRBJ2-1; 8 nucleotides match TRBD2. The CDR3 has 16 residues. The junction had 4 bases not matched to a gene; V was cut back by 0 bases and J by 0 bases. Germline CDR1 SQVTM, CDR2 ANQGSEA.

The CDR3 DNA reads as TGTGCCAGCTCACCAACGGAAGAGCAGTACTTC. Translating gives CASSPTEEQYF. The V call is TRBV18, the J call TRBJ2-7; D uncertain. This CDR3 is built from 11 residues. Germline V CDR1 and CDR2: KGHSH, LQKENI. Trimming removed 2 bases from V and 7 bases from J, with 6 bases in between. Based on the CDR3 plus reference TRBV18 and TRBJ2-7, the full variable domain is NAGVMQNPRHLVRRRGQEARLRCSPMKGHSHVYWYRQLPEEGLKFMVYLQKENIIDESGMPKERFSAEFPKEGPSILRIQQVVRGDSAAYFCASSPTEEQYFGPGTRLTVT.